The T cell receptor (beta chain) under discussion was sequenced for a study of Ad26.COV2.S vaccination and SARS-CoV-2 variants. The overall study: Recipients of Ad26.COV2.S got it intramuscularly, once or twice 56 days apart.

Study-level findings and limits: The TCR breadth and depth analyses may have produced an underestimate of total T cell responses. Measurement of non-spike TCR breadth gave similar results in vaccine and placebo recipients. CD8+ and CD4+ T cells specific for spike reportedly responded with substantial breadth after vaccination.

Noted treatment: around 19 received Ad26.COV2.S at low or high dose, single or two shots; several received placebo; per-sample allocation not given. At day 63 after the first vaccine or placebo injection, samples were drawn. A word on this clone: The antigen is unknown.

This CDR3 comprises 16 residues. Germline V lookup: CDR1 MNHEY, CDR2 SVGEGT. V lost 2 bases and J lost 2, with 16 bases in between. Repertoires were generated with immunoSEQ multiplex PCR, while TCRdb's copy carries only in-frame clones and drops some. This table has some 450,000 clones, 90% appearing once. The sample here was peripheral blood, taken in a trial of Ad26.COV2.S vaccine versus placebo. This clonotype originated in a person between 18 and 60 years old who received the Ad26.COV2.S COVID-19 vaccine or a placebo. The chain links TRBV6-2 or TRBV6-3 to TRBJ2-7; no firm D call. The CDR3 DNA reads as TGTGCCAGCAGTTACAGCTTGGCAGATAGAGCCTACGAGCAGTACTTC. Its protein is CASSYSLADRAYEQYF.